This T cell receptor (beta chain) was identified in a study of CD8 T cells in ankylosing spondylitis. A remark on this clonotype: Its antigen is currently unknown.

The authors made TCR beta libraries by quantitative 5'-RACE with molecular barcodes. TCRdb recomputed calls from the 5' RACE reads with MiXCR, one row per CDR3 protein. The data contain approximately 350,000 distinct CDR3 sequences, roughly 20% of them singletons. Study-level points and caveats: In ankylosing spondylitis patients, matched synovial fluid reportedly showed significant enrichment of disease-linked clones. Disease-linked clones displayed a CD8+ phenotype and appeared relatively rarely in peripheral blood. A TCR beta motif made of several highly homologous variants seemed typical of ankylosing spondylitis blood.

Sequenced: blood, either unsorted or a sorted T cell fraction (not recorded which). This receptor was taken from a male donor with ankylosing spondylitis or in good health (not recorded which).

The CDR3 loop reads CASSSPTGIDEKLFF. The CDR3 DNA is TGTGCCAGCAGCTCGCCGACAGGGATCGATGAAAAACTGTTTTTT. The chain couples TRBV7-9 to TRBJ1-4, with TRBD1 matching 7 bases. Trimming removed 4 bases from V and 6 bases from J; junction bases left unmatched: 8. The germline CDR1 and CDR2 sequences are SEHNR and FQNEAQ (reference sequence). This CDR3 is 15 amino acids long. Full variable domain (remainder filled in from reference TRBV7-9 and TRBJ1-4): DTGVSQNPRHKITKRGQNVTFRCDPISEHNRLYWYRQTLGQGPEFLTYFQNEAQLEKSRLLSDRFSAERPKGSFSTLEIQRTEQGDSAMYLCASSSPTGIDEKLFFGSGTQLSVL.